This T cell receptor beta chain stems from a study of shared clonotypes between healthy human individuals. For the study at large: Each donor had three CD4 naive, three CD4 memory, two CD8 naive and one CD8 memory plate.

Naive-designated CD8 cells lacked CD45RO, were positively enriched for CCR7, and omitted terminally differentiated effector memory CD45RA+ cells. All participating donors were Caucasian adults from Nashville, Tennessee. Findings and limits, study-wide: Among the subsets, naive ones generally showed larger estimated richness than memory ones. A reduction in generation probabilities was seen for non-shared clonotypes relative to those shared by all four donors.

The CDR3 extends over 12 amino acids. Per the germline V gene, CDR1 is MNHNY and CDR2 is SVGAGI (reference sequence). Between the trimmed V and J ends, which lost 6 bases and 4 bases, there was a span of 7 bases. This clone was observed a few times. Its specificity is unknown. Some clones are missing from TCRdb's copy, which holds only in-frame ones; the method was immunoSEQ multiplex PCR. This table has more than 2 million clones, around 93% appearing once. Material for sequencing was naive CD8+ T cells from PBMCs. This TCR was sampled from a young man in good health. Some clones in this sample may be carry-over from other donors' samples. This chain joins TRBV6-6 and TRBJ2-1; D gene ambiguous. The CDR3 nucleotides read TGTGCCAGCAGCCGTCCATACAATGAGCAGTTCTTC. Translating gives CASSRPYNEQFF.